The source of this T cell receptor (beta chain) is a study of blood T cell repertoires in COVID-19. On the study more broadly: The United States, Italy and Spain were the sources of the acute and convalescent COVID-19 samples. PBMCs, B-cell-depleted T cells, or T cells provided the cDNA or gDNA that made up the material.

J lost 3 bases, V lost 5 bases, and 5 bases had no gene match. In germline, CDR1 is GTSNPN, CDR2 SVGIG (reference sequence). The CDR3 is made up of 14 amino acids. One Seattle source followed patients from active infection through their disease course. Under the authors' procedure: Using reference gene primer amplification, nucleated cell counts were estimated. Method: immunoSEQ multiplex PCR; TCRdb's copy keeps in-frame clones and lacks some. Clonal size and the V and J genes are those of that table, whereas D and trimming came from the DNA. Of roughly 350,000 clones listed, 87% are singletons. The chain recombines TRBV30 with TRBJ2-1, with 9 bases matching TRBD1. Sequenced material: peripheral blood. The receptor's source is a woman aged 45 to 65 with COVID-19, enrolled during active disease. The CDR3 DNA reads as TGTGCCTGGGGCTCGGGACAGGGCTACAATGAGCAGTTCTTC. The encoded protein is CAWGSGQGYNEQFF.